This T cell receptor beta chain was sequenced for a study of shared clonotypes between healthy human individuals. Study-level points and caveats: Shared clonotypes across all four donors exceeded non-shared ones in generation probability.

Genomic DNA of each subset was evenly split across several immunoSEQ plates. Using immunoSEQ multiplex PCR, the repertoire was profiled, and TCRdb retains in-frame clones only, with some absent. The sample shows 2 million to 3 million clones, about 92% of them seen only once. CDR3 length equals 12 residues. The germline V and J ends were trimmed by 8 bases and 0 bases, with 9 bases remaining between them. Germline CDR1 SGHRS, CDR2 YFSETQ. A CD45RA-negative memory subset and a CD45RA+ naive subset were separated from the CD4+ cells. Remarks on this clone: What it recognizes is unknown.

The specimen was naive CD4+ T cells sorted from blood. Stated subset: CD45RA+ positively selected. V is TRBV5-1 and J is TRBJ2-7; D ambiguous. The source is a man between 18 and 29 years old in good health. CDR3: CASGSNSYEQYF. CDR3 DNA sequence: TGCGCCAGTGGGTCGAACTCCTACGAGCAGTACTTC. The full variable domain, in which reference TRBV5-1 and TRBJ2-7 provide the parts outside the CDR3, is KAGVTQTPRYLIKTRGQQVTLSCSPISGHRSVSWYQQTPGQGLQFLFEYFSETQRNKGNFPGRFSGRQFSNSRSEMNVSTLELGDSALYLCASGSNSYEQYFGPGTRLTVT.